The clone carrying this T cell receptor (beta chain) was detected a few times. The antigen remains unidentified. This entry comes from a study of blood T cells in healthy people across ages. General observations from the study: Relative to aged donors, long-lived donors carried more naive CD4+ cells and displayed higher diversity.

This CDR3 is built from 18 residues. V lost 4 bases and J lost 0; bases outside the gene matches: 12. Germline V gene sequence: CDR1 LGHNA, CDR2 YSLEER. A second roughly 6 to 11 cycle PCR used barcoded and J-beta primers. A template-switch adaptor containing 12 random nucleotides labeled each cDNA molecule. TCRdb processed the 5' RACE reads anew with MiXCR; each CDR3 protein has one entry. The table has around 940,000 distinct CDR3 sequences, roughly 50% seen once; the top ten hold roughly 23%. The chain is built from TRBV4-3 and TRBJ2-7; TRBD1 agrees at 10 bases. This clonotype was sampled from a woman aged 55 to 70 in good health. Sequences were obtained from blood. The CDR3 nucleotides are TGCGCCAGCAGCCTGTCCCATCCGGGACAGGGGAGCTCCTACGAGCAGTACTTC. It yields the protein CASSLSHPGQGSSYEQYF.